This T cell receptor beta chain is drawn from a study of OX40 agonist ivuxolimab in advanced cancers. Study as a whole: All patients had ivuxolimab intravenously every 2 weeks at 0.01 to 10 mg/kg.

Measured with immunoSEQ multiplex PCR; TCRdb has only the in-frame clones, and not every one. The repertoire holds 65,000 to 100,000 clones, with around 94% as singletons. Study-wide results and caveats: Determination of antigen specificity was not performed for the expanded peripheral T cells. With doses of 0.1 to 3.0 mg/kg, CD4+ and CD8+ blood T cells had undergone clonal expansion by week 6.

On this clone itself: Antigen unknown.

V was trimmed by 0 bases and J by 3 bases, leaving 3 bases between them. This CDR3 contains 13 residues. Looked up from germline, CDR1 is MNHEY and CDR2 is SMNVEV (reference sequence). This clonotype was obtained from an adult with an advanced solid tumor such as melanoma, head and neck, liver or kidney cancer. The sample here was CD4+ or CD8+ T cells sorted from blood, taken in a trial of the OX40 agonist ivuxolimab. This chain uses TRBV27 with TRBJ2-1, with D unresolved. The CDR3 DNA is TGTGCCAGCAGTTTATCAGTCTACAATGAGCAGTTCTTC. Amino acids: CASSLSVYNEQFF.